Below are 4 T cell receptor beta chains sequenced from a single sample in a study of blood T cell repertoires in COVID-19. Libraries were prepared by immunoSEQ multiplex PCR; TCRdb keeps only in-frame clonotypes and omits some of them. Of tens of thousands of clones listed, just over 85% are singletons. The sequenced material came from peripheral blood. The source of these receptors is a woman older than 75 in a cohort sampled during active or convalescent COVID-19.

This chain joins TRBV3-1 (or the pseudogene TRBV3-2) and TRBJ2-7, with D tentatively TRBD2 (5 bases). Germline CDR1 reads LGHDT; CDR2 reads YNNKEL (reference sequence). V lost 1 base and J 6 bases, leaving 7 bases between the germline ends. The CDR3 is made up of 12 amino acids. The chain's CDR3 is CASSQGELEQYV. The CDR3 DNA reads TGTGCCAGCAGCCAAGGGGAGCTCGAGCAGTACGTC.

CDR3 loop: CASSLPGLAYNEQFF. The CDR3, as DNA: TGCGCCAGCAGCTTGCCGGGACTAGCATACAATGAGCAGTTCTTC. This chain links TRBV5-1 with TRBJ2-1; 9 positions agree with TRBD2. The ends lost 1 base at V and 4 bases at J; junction bases unmatched: 3. The CDR3 has 15 amino acids. Germline V lookup: CDR1 SGHRS, CDR2 YFSETQ.

The genes are TRBV3-1 (or the pseudogene TRBV3-2) and TRBJ2-3; D not resolved. The CDR3 runs to 11 residues. From germline, CDR1 is LGHDT and CDR2 YNNKEL (reference sequence). V was trimmed by 5 bases and J by 6 bases, leaving 6 bases between them. CDR3 nucleotide sequence: TGTGCCAGCAGCTCCGTGGATACGCAGTATTTT. Its protein is CASSSVDTQYF.

CDR3 loop: CATSRQKETQYF. The CDR3 DNA reads as TGTGCCACCAGCAGACAGAAAGAGACCCAGTACTTC. The chain is built from TRBV15 and TRBJ2-5, with D hard to call. V was pared by 2 bases and J by 3 bases, with 4 bases between. Germline CDR1 reads LNHNV; CDR2 reads YYDKDF (reference sequence). The CDR3 runs 12 residues.